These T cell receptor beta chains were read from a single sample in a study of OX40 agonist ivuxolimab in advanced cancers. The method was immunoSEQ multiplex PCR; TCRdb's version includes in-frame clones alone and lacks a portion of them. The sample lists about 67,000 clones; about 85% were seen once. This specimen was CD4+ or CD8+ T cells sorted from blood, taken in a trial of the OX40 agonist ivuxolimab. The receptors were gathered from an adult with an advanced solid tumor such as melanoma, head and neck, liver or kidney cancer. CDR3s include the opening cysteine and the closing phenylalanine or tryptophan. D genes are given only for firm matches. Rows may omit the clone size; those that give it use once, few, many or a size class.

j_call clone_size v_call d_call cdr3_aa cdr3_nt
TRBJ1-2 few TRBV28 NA CASGREGGYTF TGTGCCAGCGGGAGGGAAGGTGGCTACACCTTC
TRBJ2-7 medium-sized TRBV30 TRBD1 CAWGGQGPYEQYF TGTGCCTGGGGGGGACAGGGCCCCTACGAGCAGTACTTC
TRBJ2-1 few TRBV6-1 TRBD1 CASRGTGGNEQFF TGTGCCAGCCGAGGGACAGGGGGCAATGAGCAGTTCTTC
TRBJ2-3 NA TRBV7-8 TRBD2 CASSLETGTSGSYTDTQYF TGTGCCAGCAGCTTAGAGACCGGGACTAGCGGGAGTTACACAGATACGCAGTATTTT
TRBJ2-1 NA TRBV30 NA CAWSVPRGHEQFF TGTGCCTGGAGTGTACCCAGGGGTCATGAGCAGTTCTTC
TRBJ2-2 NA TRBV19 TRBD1 CASSAPGQGNTGELFF TGTGCCAGTAGTGCTCCGGGACAGGGAAACACCGGGGAGCTGTTTTTT
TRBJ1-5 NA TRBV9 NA CASSVGTASNQPQHF TGTGCCAGCAGCGTGGGAACGGCTAGCAATCAGCCCCAGCATTTT
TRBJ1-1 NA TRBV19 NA CASGSVGTVNTEAFF TGTGCCAGCGGCTCGGTGGGGACCGTGAACACTGAAGCTTTCTTT
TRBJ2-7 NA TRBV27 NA CASKLANSYEQYF TGTGCCAGCAAACTAGCTAACTCCTACGAGCAGTACTTC
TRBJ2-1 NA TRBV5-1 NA CASSLDSGSYNEQFF TGCGCCAGCAGCCTTGACTCCGGGAGCTACAATGAGCAGTTCTTC
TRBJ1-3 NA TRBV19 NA CASTPGGTTSGNTIYF TGTGCCAGTACCCCCGGGGGCACAACTTCTGGAAACACCATATATTTT
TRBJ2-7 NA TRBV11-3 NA CASSLEVGGPQYF TGTGCCAGCAGCTTAGAGGTTGGGGGTCCGCAGTACTTC
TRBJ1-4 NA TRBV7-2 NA CASSKVYRDEKLFF TGTGCCAGCAGCAAAGTCTACAGGGATGAAAAACTGTTTTTT
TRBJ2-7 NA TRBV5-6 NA CASSWEWGTYEQYF TGTGCCAGCAGCTGGGAGTGGGGAACCTACGAGCAGTACTTC
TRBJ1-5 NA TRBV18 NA CASSGGLLSNQPQHF TGTGCCAGCTCCGGGGGCCTTTTGAGCAATCAGCCCCAGCATTTT
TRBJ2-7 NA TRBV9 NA CASSVGSGTSYEQYF TGTGCCAGCAGCGTAGGTTCCGGAACTTCCTACGAGCAGTACTTC
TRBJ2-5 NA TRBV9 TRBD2 CASSVGPSGGARGETQYF TGTGCCAGCAGCGTAGGCCCTAGCGGGGGGGCCCGTGGGGAGACCCAGTACTTC
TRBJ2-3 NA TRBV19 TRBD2 CASSIPLGREGTDTQYF TGTGCCAGTAGTATCCCCTTAGGGCGGGAGGGCACAGATACGCAGTATTTT
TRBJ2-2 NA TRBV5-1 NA CASSRDPAVGELFF TGCGCCAGCAGCCGTGACCCCGCCGTCGGGGAGCTGTTTTTT
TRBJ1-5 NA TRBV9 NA CASSVGGINSNQPQHF TGTGCCAGCAGCGTGGGGGGGATAAATAGCAATCAGCCCCAGCATTTT
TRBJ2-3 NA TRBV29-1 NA CSVARDSGTDTQYF TGCAGCGTTGCACGCGACTCGGGGACAGATACGCAGTATTTT
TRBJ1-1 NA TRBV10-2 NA CATRGGNTEAFF TGCGCCACTCGAGGGGGGAACACTGAAGCTTTCTTT
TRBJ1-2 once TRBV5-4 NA CASSLVGANRGYTF TGTGCCAGCAGCTTGGTGGGGGCCAACCGAGGCTACACCTTC
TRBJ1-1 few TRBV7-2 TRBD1 CASSAGQGGRSEAFF TGTGCCAGCAGCGCAGGACAGGGGGGTCGTTCTGAAGCTTTCTTT
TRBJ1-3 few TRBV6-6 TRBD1 CASSFDRASGNTIYF TGTGCCAGCAGTTTTGACAGGGCAAGTGGAAACACCATATATTTT
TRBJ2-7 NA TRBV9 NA CASSVDTGAIYEQYF TGTGCCAGCAGCGTAGACACCGGGGCAATCTACGAGCAGTACTTC
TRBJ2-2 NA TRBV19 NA CASSFTGELFF TGTGCCAGTAGTTTCACCGGGGAGCTGTTTTTT
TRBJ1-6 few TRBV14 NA CASSTGRSPLHF TGTGCCAGCAGCACAGGGAGGTCACCCCTCCACTTT
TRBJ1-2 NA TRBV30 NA CAWSPRITYGYTF TGTGCCTGGAGTCCCCGGATAACGTATGGCTACACCTTC
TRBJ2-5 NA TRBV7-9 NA CASSPEVGKQYF TGTGCCAGCAGCCCAGAAGTCGGGAAGCAGTACTTC
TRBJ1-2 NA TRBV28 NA CASMRPLDYGYTF TGTGCCAGCATGCGGCCCCTTGACTATGGCTACACCTTC
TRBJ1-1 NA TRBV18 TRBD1 CASSPGQGLLAEAFF TGTGCCAGCTCACCTGGACAGGGCCTACTCGCTGAAGCTTTCTTT
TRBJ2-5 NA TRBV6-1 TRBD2 CASTGSGQSQYF TGTGCCAGCACAGGTAGCGGGCAATCCCAGTACTTC
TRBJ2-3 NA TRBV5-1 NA CASSSEDTDTQYF TGCGCCAGCAGCTCTGAGGACACAGATACGCAGTATTTT
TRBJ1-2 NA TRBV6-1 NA CASSEAKGNYGYTF TGTGCCAGCAGTGAAGCAAAGGGAAACTATGGCTACACCTTC
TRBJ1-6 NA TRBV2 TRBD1 CASSARQGESPLHF TGTGCCAGCAGCGCCAGACAGGGGGAATCACCCCTCCACTTT
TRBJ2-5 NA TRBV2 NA CASSRETQYF TGTGCCAGCAGTCGGGAGACCCAGTACTTC
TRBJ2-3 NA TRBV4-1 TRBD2 CASSPRLANPDTQYF TGCGCCAGCAGCCCTCGACTAGCGAACCCAGATACGCAGTATTTT
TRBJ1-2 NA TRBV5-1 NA CASSFRGLNYGYTF TGCGCCAGCAGCTTTCGGGGACTGAACTATGGCTACACCTTC
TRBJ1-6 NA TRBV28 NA CASSQFQGFYSPLHF TGTGCCAGCAGTCAATTCCAGGGTTTTTACTCACCCCTCCACTTT
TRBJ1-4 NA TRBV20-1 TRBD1 CSAQGEGKLFF TGCAGTGCCCAGGGGGAAGGAAAACTGTTTTTT
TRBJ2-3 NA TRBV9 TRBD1 CASSIRQGYTDTQYF TGTGCCAGCAGCATCCGACAGGGCTACACCGATACGCAGTATTTT
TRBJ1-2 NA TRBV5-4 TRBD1 CASSLLQGGYGYTF TGTGCCAGCAGCCTTCTCCAGGGGGGCTATGGCTACACCTTC
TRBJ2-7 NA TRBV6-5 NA CASSYFGESSYEQYF TGTGCCAGCAGTTACTTCGGGGAGTCCTCCTACGAGCAGTACTTC
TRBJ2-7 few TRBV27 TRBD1 CASSTPDRGYEQYF TGTGCCAGCAGCACTCCTGACAGGGGTTACGAGCAGTACTTC
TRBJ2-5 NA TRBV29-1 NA CSVEYPGAGEETQYF TGCAGCGTTGAATACCCGGGGGCGGGAGAAGAGACCCAGTACTTC
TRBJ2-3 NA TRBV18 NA CASTDSSSTDTQYF TGTGCCAGCACTGACAGTTCTAGCACAGATACGCAGTATTTT
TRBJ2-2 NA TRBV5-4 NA CASSANAGELFF TGTGCCAGCAGCGCGAACGCCGGGGAGCTGTTTTTT
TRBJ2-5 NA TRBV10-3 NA CATSRGGGVETQYF TGTGCCACCTCCCGCGGGGGCGGGGTAGAGACCCAGTACTTC
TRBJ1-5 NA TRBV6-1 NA CASSAGEGWYGNQPQHF TGTGCCAGCAGTGCCGGAGAGGGGTGGTACGGCAATCAGCCCCAGCATTTT
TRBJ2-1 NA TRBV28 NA CASSLSIGDEQFF TGTGCCAGCAGTTTATCCATCGGCGATGAGCAGTTCTTC
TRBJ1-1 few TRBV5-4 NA CASSAYNTEAFF TGTGCCAGCAGCGCCTACAACACTGAAGCTTTCTTT
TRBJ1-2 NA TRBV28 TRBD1 CASSFKYRGNGYTF TGTGCCAGCAGTTTTAAATACAGGGGAAATGGCTACACCTTC
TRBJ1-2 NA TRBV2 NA CASSLDSSFYGYTF TGTGCCAGCAGCCTGGACAGCAGCTTCTATGGCTACACCTTC